The 8 T cell receptor beta chains below were found in one sample sequenced in a study of vaccination and CD4 T cells after COVID-19. Sequenced with the Oncomine TCR Beta short-read assay was DNA taken from cultured CD4+ T cells. TCRdb recomputed calls from the PCR reads with MiXCR, one row per CDR3 protein. This sample has 18,000 or so distinct CDR3 sequences, with 53% found just once. As to treatment: roughly nine-day PBMC culture with coronavirus spike peptide pools or control peptides (ViraFEST assay). These TCRs are of unknown antigen specificity. The specimen comprised CD4+ T cells from blood, cultured in vitro, sampled before SARS-CoV-2 vaccination. The receptors come from a human donor who had recovered from COVID-19.

V gene TRBV12-3 or TRBV12-4 combines with J gene TRBJ1-1; TRBD1 might be the D (6 bases). The CDR3 length is 16 residues. The V end lost 3 bases, the J end lost 4 bases, and 18 bases lay between the germline ends. CDR3 region: CASSLGTGRGGTEAFF. The DNA for the CDR3 is TGTGCCAGCAGTTTGGGGACTGGGAGGGGGGGCACTGAAGCTTTCTTT.

The gene calls are TRBV20-1 and TRBJ2-7; D is perhaps TRBD1 (6 bases). The length of the CDR3 is 19 residues. Trimming left V 4 bases short and J 2 bases short, with 30 bases between. Looked up from germline, CDR1 is DFQATT and CDR2 is SNEGSKA (reference sequence). The DNA for the CDR3 is TGCAGTGCTATTCCTGCGGTTAACACGAACAGGGTAAAAGCCTACGAGCAGTACTTC. It encodes CSAIPAVNTNRVKAYEQYF.

The chain joins TRBV20-1 to TRBJ2-7; 13 nucleotides match TRBD2. CDR3 length equals 16 residues. J lost 5 bases, V lost 1 base, and 8 bases had no gene match. CDR1 DFQATT and CDR2 SNEGSKA come from the germline V gene (reference sequence). The CDR3 DNA is TGCAGTGCTAGAGGGGGTTTAGGGACTAGCGGGAACGAGCAGTACTTC. Its protein product is CSARGGLGTSGNEQYF.

The chain joins TRBV5-4 to TRBJ1-6; D possibly corresponds to TRBD1 (5 bases). There are 15 residues in the CDR3. V was shortened by 0 bases and J by 9 bases, with 13 bases between the two germline ends. CDR1 SGHNT and CDR2 YYREEE come from the germline V gene (reference sequence). The DNA for the CDR3 is TGTGCCAGCAGCTTGGACAGGATGATTGCTTCACCCCTCCACTTT. Translating gives CASSLDRMIASPLHF.

The table lists this clonotype with a count of one. The rearrangement joins TRBV7-9 to TRBJ2-7, with D perhaps being TRBD1 or TRBD2 (6 bases each). CDR1 is SEHNR, CDR2 FQNEAQ, per germline (reference sequence). V lost 0 bases, J lost 7 bases, and 16 bases lay in between. The CDR3 contains 15 residues. CDR3 sequence reads: CASSLAGGRRGEQYF. The CDR3 region has the DNA TGTGCCAGCAGCTTAGCGGGGGGACGGAGGGGGGAGCAGTACTTC. Filled out from reference TRBV7-9 and TRBJ2-7, the complete variable domain reads DTGVSQNPRHKITKRGQNVTFRCDPISEHNRLYWYRQTLGQGPEFLTYFQNEAQLEKSRLLSDRFSAERPKGSFSTLEIQRTEQGDSAMYLCASSLAGGRRGEQYFGPGTRLTVT.

In this sample, this clonotype turned up a few times. The chain uses TRBV12-3 or TRBV12-4 and TRBJ1-1; D remains ambiguous. The V end lost 6 bases, the J end lost 2 bases, and 10 bases lay between the germline ends. This CDR3 has 13 residues. In nucleotides, the CDR3 is TGTGCCAGCAGACAGCTGAGTAACACTGAAGCTTTCTTT. Encoded protein: CASRQLSNTEAFF.

V and J are TRBV6-1 and TRBJ2-7, with 9 positions matching TRBD1. The CDR3 covers 12 residues. The V gene's germline CDR1 is MNHNS and CDR2 SASEGT. V lost 5 bases to trimming and J lost 5 bases; unmatched junction nucleotides: 1. Here the CDR3 reads CASSRTGDEQYF. The CDR3 nucleotides are TGTGCCAGCAGTCGGACAGGGGACGAGCAGTACTTC.

The chain couples TRBV6-7 to TRBJ2-3; tentatively, D is TRBD2 (5 bases). TRBV6-7 is an ORF, and what it does is uncertain. The CDR3 sequence is 12 residues long. V was shortened by 4 bases and J by 7 bases, with 9 bases between the two germline ends. CDR3 sequence (DNA): TGTGCCAGCAGTTGGACTCAACATACGCAGTATTTT. This translates into CASSWTQHTQYF.